These T cell receptor beta chains were read from a single sample in a study of blood T cells in healthy people across ages. TCRdb processed the 5' RACE reads anew with MiXCR; each CDR3 protein has one entry. Of around 900,000 distinct CDR3 sequences in the sample, just over 50% were seen once. The sequencing sample was made of blood. These receptors originate from a woman in her sixties or seventies in good health. Both conserved end residues are trimmed from each CDR3.

cdr3_length	j_call	v_call	cdr3_aa
13	TRBJ1-4	TRBV6-2/TRBV6-3	ASRPDRFLSEKLF
11	TRBJ2-7	TRBV27	ASSDHTVYEQY
11	TRBJ2-3	TRBV6-5	ASSFAAGDTQY
12	TRBJ1-1	TRBV12-5	ASGLSHLNTEAF
10	TRBJ2-1	TRBV7-9	ASNLGVHEQF
10	TRBJ2-7	TRBV3-1	ASSQSSGEQY
13	TRBJ2-7	TRBV28	ASSPSGIEMYEQY
12	TRBJ2-3	TRBV6-4	ASSVAWDTDTQY
13	TRBJ2-3	TRBV29-1	SVDLSGGAKDTQY
11	TRBJ1-5	TRBV20-1	SALIAGNQPQH
14	TRBJ2-2	TRBV12-3/TRBV12-4	ASSPGPAGVTGELF
12	-	TRBV27	ASSPQRVWETQY
12	TRBJ1-6	TRBV7-2	ASSLEGAYSPLH
11	TRBJ2-7	TRBV27	ASARVAAYEQY
14	TRBJ2-1	TRBV10-3	AISEPAGEGNNEQF
13	TRBJ2-6	TRBV18	ASSPSRAGANVLT
12	TRBJ1-4	TRBV6-1	ASSDRGNNEKLF
12	TRBJ2-1	TRBV5-1	ASSLAVELNEQF
15	TRBJ1-5	TRBV7-2	ASSLDHGRGFHQPQH
11	TRBJ2-1	TRBV27	ASSLDYYNEQF
10	TRBJ2-7	TRBV6-1	ASRERDYEQY
13	TRBJ2-7	TRBV14	ASSGSGTGENEQY
10	TRBJ2-1	TRBV29-1	TSRILGGEQF
12	TRBJ1-2	TRBV7-2	ASSSSIGASGYT
12	TRBJ2-7	TRBV7-2	ASSSTSGRYEQY
14	TRBJ1-4	TRBV20-1	SARINEGRTNEKLF
10	TRBJ2-1	TRBV7-2	ASMNRGNEQF
12	TRBJ2-5	TRBV7-9	ASSLTGGQETQY
13	TRBJ2-5	TRBV27	ASRRTRANQETQY
13	TRBJ2-1	TRBV7-9	ASSSTAGLYNGQF
12	TRBJ2-3	TRBV7-2	ASSIRGGTDTQY
12	TRBJ1-2	TRBV6-2/TRBV6-3	ASTHDRVGLDYT
11	-	TRBV11-2	ASSLDLGIEQY
10	-	TRBV30	AWSRGINEQY
15	TRBJ2-5	TRBV11-1	ASSFRRQPGLVETQY
14	-	TRBV20-1	SARGLAGEAYNEQY
18	TRBJ2-1	TRBV5-7	ASSFYPGQGVLAGNNEQF
11	TRBJ2-7	TRBV28	ASKETLVNEQY
16	TRBJ2-3	TRBV6-5	ASSYSYSTSWSTDTQY
16	TRBJ2-1	TRBV12-3/TRBV12-4	ASSLFSLRDRGTYEQF